This T cell receptor beta chain came from a study of CD8 T cells in Susac syndrome. Trimming removed 7 bases at V and 1 base at J, with 10 bases between. The CDR3 loop spans 13 amino acids. The germline V gene has CDR1 ENHRY and CDR2 SYGVKD. Reverse transcription of 0.5 to 1 ug RNA was performed with random hexamers. TCRdb redid the calling of the immunoSEQ multiplex PCR reads with MiXCR, one entry per CDR3 protein. The table includes some 130,000 distinct CDR3 sequences, over 80% detected once. This sequence was found in a human donor with multiple sclerosis. Sequencing input: CD8+ T cells from PBMCs. The rearrangement uses TRBV10-3 and TRBJ1-1; D unclear. The CDR3 here is CAIMGDGNTEAFF. CDR3 bases: TGTGCCATCATGGGAGATGGGAACACTGAAGCTTTCTTT.